These T cell receptor beta chains were read from a single sample in a study of T cell responses to AZD1222 COVID-19 vaccine. Sequencing was performed with immunoSEQ multiplex PCR; in TCRdb, only in-frame clones are kept and a portion is missing. Of roughly 100,000 clones in the sample, roughly 87% are singletons; the top ten hold around 5%. Sequenced material: peripheral blood, taken on day 0 of AZD1222 vaccination. Receptors were obtained from an adult in good health. Both conserved end residues are part of each CDR3. The D gene is left open where the match is weak. Not all rows give a size; the values are once, few, many and, for expanded clones, a class.

v_gene	d_gene	abundance	j_gene	CDR3aa	CDR3nt
TRBV10-1	-	many	TRBJ2-2	CASSEWQGGTGELFF	TGCGCCAGCAGTGAGTGGCAGGGGGGGACCGGGGAGCTGTTTTTT
TRBV7-6	-	-	TRBJ2-5	CASSQRKRLQETQYF	TGTGCCAGCAGCCAGAGAAAGCGCCTTCAAGAGACCCAGTACTTC
TRBV5-7	-	once	TRBJ1-2	CASSLLGENGYTF	TGTGCCAGCAGCTTGTTAGGGGAGAATGGCTACACCTTC
TRBV5-6	TRBD1	-	TRBJ1-4	CASSWDRGREKLFF	TGTGCCAGCAGCTGGGACAGGGGGCGAGAAAAACTGTTTTTT
TRBV9	-	-	TRBJ1-2	CASSGQANYGYTF	TGTGCCAGCAGCGGACAGGCGAACTATGGCTACACCTTC
TRBV19	TRBD2	-	TRBJ2-5	CASSRTSGAPRGTQYF	TGTGCCAGTAGCAGGACTAGCGGGGCCCCAAGGGGGACCCAGTACTTC
TRBV7-2	-	-	TRBJ2-7	CASSSGRSTLGEQYF	TGTGCCAGCAGCTCGGGACGCTCCACCTTGGGGGAGCAGTACTTC
TRBV12-3/TRBV12-4	-	-	TRBJ2-7	CASSSLTSYEQYF	TGTGCCAGCAGTTCGTTAACTAGTTACGAGCAGTACTTC
TRBV19	-	-	TRBJ2-2	CASHLGGEPYGELFF	TGTGCCAGCCACCTCGGCGGGGAACCTTACGGGGAGCTGTTTTTT
TRBV3-1/TRBV3-2	-	-	TRBJ1-5	CASSQGGQPQHF	TGTGCCAGCAGCCAGGGGGGTCAGCCCCAGCATTTT
TRBV7-2	-	few	TRBJ1-1	CASSSWMNTEAFF	TGTGCCAGCAGCTCGTGGATGAACACTGAAGCTTTCTTT
TRBV7-6	TRBD1	-	TRBJ1-1	CASSAGTGAETEAFF	TGTGCCAGCAGCGCGGGGACAGGGGCGGAGACTGAAGCTTTCTTT
TRBV15	-	-	TRBJ1-3	CATSREPTSGNTIYF	TGTGCCACCAGCAGAGAACCGACCTCTGGAAACACCATATATTTT
TRBV4-1	-	-	TRBJ1-6	CASSQSEGKVPLHF	TGCGCCAGCAGCCAATCAGAGGGGAAAGTCCCCCTCCACTTT
TRBV6-2/TRBV6-3	-	-	TRBJ2-1	CASSYSENGPPGHNEQFF	TGTGCCAGCAGTTACTCGGAAAATGGACCCCCTGGGCACAATGAGCAGTTCTTC
TRBV5-6	-	once	TRBJ2-1	CASSLRPENEQFF	TGTGCCAGCAGCTTGAGGCCAGAAAATGAGCAGTTCTTC
TRBV7-9	-	few	TRBJ2-1	CASSGFRGRSYNEQFF	TGTGCCAGCAGTGGTTTTCGGGGGCGCTCCTACAATGAGCAGTTCTTC
TRBV4-3	-	-	TRBJ1-5	CAIAQPQHF	TGCGCCATTGCTCAGCCCCAGCATTTT